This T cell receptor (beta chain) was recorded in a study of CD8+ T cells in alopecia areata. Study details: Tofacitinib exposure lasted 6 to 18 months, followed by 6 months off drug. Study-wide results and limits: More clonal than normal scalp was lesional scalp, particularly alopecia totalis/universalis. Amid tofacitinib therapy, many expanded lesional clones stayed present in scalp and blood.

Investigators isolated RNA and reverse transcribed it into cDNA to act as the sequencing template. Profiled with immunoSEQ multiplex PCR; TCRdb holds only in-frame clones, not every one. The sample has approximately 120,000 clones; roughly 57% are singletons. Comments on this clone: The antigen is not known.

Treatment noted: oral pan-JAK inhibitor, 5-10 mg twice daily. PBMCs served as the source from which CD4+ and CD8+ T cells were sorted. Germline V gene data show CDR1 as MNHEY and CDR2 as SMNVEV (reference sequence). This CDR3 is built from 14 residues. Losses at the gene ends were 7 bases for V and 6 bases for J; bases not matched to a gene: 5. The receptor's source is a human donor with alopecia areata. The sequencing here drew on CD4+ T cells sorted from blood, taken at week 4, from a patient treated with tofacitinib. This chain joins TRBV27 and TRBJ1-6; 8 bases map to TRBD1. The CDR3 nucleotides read TGTGCCAGCAACCGACAGGGGCCTAATTCACCCCTCCACTTT. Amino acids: CASNRQGPNSPLHF.